These 6 T cell receptor beta chains originate from one sample sequenced in a study of Graves' ophthalmopathy and Graves' hyperthyroidism. Beta-chain TCR CDR3 regions were amplified from RNA transcripts. An opening RT-PCR round employed HTBI primers and preceded a second-round multiplex PCR. Via MiXCR, TCRdb re-called the multiplex PCR reads, giving one row per CDR3 protein. The repertoire holds more than 300,000 distinct CDR3 sequences, with approximately 18% as singletons. The source material was peripheral blood. These receptors came from an adult woman with stable Graves' hyperthyroidism.

This clonotype has ten or more counts. This chain connects TRBV29-1 to TRBJ1-1; perhaps TRBD1 as D (5 bases). CDR1 and CDR2 from the germline V gene are SQVTM and ANQGSEA. Trimming removed 4 bases at V and 7 bases at J, with 13 bases between. The CDR3 spans 12 residues. The CDR3 sequence is CSVGTGGGEAFF. In nucleotides, the CDR3 is TGCAGCGTTGGCACAGGCGGGGGTGAAGCTTTCTTT.

Many counts were recorded for this clonotype. This rearrangement joins TRBV5-1 to TRBJ1-1; 10 bases are shared with TRBD1. V trimming: 4 bases; J trimming: 10 bases; junction bases outside the gene matches: 7. Germline CDR1 and CDR2: SGHRS and YFSETQ. This CDR3 has 13 residues. The CDR3 region is CASSPGTGDSAFF. The CDR3 nucleotides read TGCGCCAGCAGCCCGGGGACAGGGGATTCAGCTTTCTTT.

This clonotype appeared many times. The V call is TRBV18, the J call TRBJ2-5; D possibly corresponds to TRBD1 (6 bases). The CDR3 loop spans 14 amino acids. CDR1 and CDR2 (germline): KGHSH, LQKENI. Trimming cost V 3 bases and J 3 bases, with 11 bases left between them. CDR3 protein: CASSPSRDKETQYF. CDR3 in DNA: TGTGCCAGCTCACCGTCCCGGGACAAAGAGACCCAGTACTTC.

There are many counts of this clonotype. The chain employs TRBV12-3 or TRBV12-4 and TRBJ2-2; 8 bases line up with TRBD2. V trimming: 5 bases; J trimming: 1 base; junction bases outside the gene matches: 3. The length of the CDR3 is 15 residues. CDR3 sequence reads: CASSQRGKNTGELFF. The CDR3 bases are TGTGCCAGCAGTCAGCGGGGGAAGAACACCGGGGAGCTGTTTTTT.

This clonotype appeared many times. This chain uses TRBV7-9 with TRBJ2-7, with 7 bases aligning to TRBD2. V shed 5 bases and J 0 bases; nucleotides not matched to a gene: 7. Germline-derived CDR1 and CDR2 are SEHNR and FQNEAQ (reference sequence). This CDR3 is 15 amino acids long. In DNA, the CDR3 is TGTGCCAGCAGCCGGGAGCGGGATTACTCCTACGAGCAGTACTTC. Protein: CASSRERDYSYEQYF.

This clonotype was detected many times. This chain joins TRBV5-1 and TRBJ2-4, with 10 positions matching TRBD1. The CDR3 has 18 amino acids. Germline trimming cut 4 bases from V and 1 base from J; bases unmatched to any gene: 11. Germline V gene lookup returns CDR1 SGHRS and CDR2 YFSETQ. The CDR3 DNA sequence: TGCGCCAGCAGCCTCCGACCGACAGGGGGCGAGGCCAAAAACATTCAGTACTTC. This gives the protein CASSLRPTGGEAKNIQYF.